Given below is one T cell receptor (beta chain) in context. Sequencing was performed with immunoSEQ multiplex PCR; in TCRdb, only in-frame clones are kept and a portion is missing. The sample includes under 200,000 clones, around 88% of them seen just once. This entry is derived from a study of cytomegalovirus exposure and HLA in healthy donors. This CDR3 is 15 amino acids long. Trimming left V 1 base short and J 3 bases short, with 11 bases between. Germline values: CDR1 SGHRS, CDR2 YFSETQ. The sequence derives from a woman between 18 and 29 years old in good health and CMV-seronegative. Sequenced material: PBMCs. J is TRBJ1-3 and V is TRBV5-1; D not certain. The CDR3: CASSLFRGNGNTIYF. The CDR3 nucleotides are TGCGCCAGCAGCTTGTTCCGGGGTAATGGAAACACCATATATTTT. Using reference TRBV5-1 and TRBJ1-3 for the parts outside the CDR3, the full variable domain is KAGVTQTPRYLIKTRGQQVTLSCSPISGHRSVSWYQQTPGQGLQFLFEYFSETQRNKGNFPGRFSGRQFSNSRSEMNVSTLELGDSALYLCASSLFRGNGNTIYFGEGSWLTVV.